The clone carrying this T cell receptor beta chain was detected ten times or more. In the ophthalmopathy cohort, Clinical Activity Score was at least 3, NOSPECS grade at least 4, and duration under 3 months. Reasons for excluding patients were uncontrolled infection, other autoimmune disease, pregnancy or lactation. For the diagnoses, clinical symptoms, serum thyroxine and TRAb, thyroid ultrasound and orbital computed tomography were used. Fresh peripheral blood, 10 ml, was the source of the PBMCs. The data derive from a study of T cells in Graves' hyperthyroidism and ophthalmopathy. This CDR3 spans 18 amino acids. The germline gives CDR1 SGHVS, CDR2 FQNEAQ. V lost 3 bases, J lost 3 bases, and 21 bases lay in between. TCR beta CDR3 sequences were amplified from RNA transcripts. The HTBI set primed first-round TCR CDR3 RT-PCR. TCRdb re-derived calls from the multiplex PCR reads in MiXCR, one entry per CDR3 protein. Counted here are hundreds of thousands of distinct CDR3 sequences, about 14% occurring once; the ten biggest clones make up about 12%.

V and J are TRBV7-8 and TRBJ2-1; perhaps D is TRBD1 or TRBD2 (5 bases each). This clonotype was obtained from a man younger than 35 with Graves' ophthalmopathy. Sequenced sample: blood. CDR3 in DNA: TGTGCCAGCAGCTTGGGGACCGGGATAAGGGCCCTCTACAATGAGCAGTTCTTC. Translated: CASSLGTGIRALYNEQFF.